This passage covers 8 T cell receptor beta chains from one sample sequenced in a study of regulatory T cells in long-lasting Graves disease. Library construction for TCR beta used iRepertoire HTBI primers and Arm-PCR of CDR3 regions. A single record per CDR3 protein comes from TCRdb applying MiXCR to the multiplex PCR reads. The profile covers some 450,000 distinct CDR3 sequences, with 20% to 30% appearing a single time and approximately 26% taken by the ten largest. Time point noted: persistent/refractory GD, antithyroid drugs over 5 years with positive TRAb. Extracted RNA from PBMCs served as the source of the TCR library. This material consisted of peripheral blood mononuclear cells (PBMCs), taken when the disease was refractory, from a patient treated with antithyroid drugs. All receptors come from a female donor with Graves disease.

This clonotype was observed many times. The V gene is TRBV6-1, the J gene TRBJ1-2, with D unclear. Looked up from germline, CDR1 is MNHNS and CDR2 is SASEGT. V shed 2 bases and J shed 4 bases, with 11 bases lying between them. This CDR3 has 14 amino acids. CDR3 loop: CASSEPGRTYGYTF. DNA of the CDR3: TGTGCCAGCAGTGAACCCGGACGGACCTATGGCTACACCTTC.

This clonotype was observed many times. This chain joins TRBV28 and TRBJ1-4; 9 nucleotides align to TRBD1. J gave up 7 bases and V 8 bases, and 5 bases lay outside the gene matches. Germline CDR1 and CDR2: MDHEN and SYDVKM. This CDR3 spans 13 amino acids. CDR3 in DNA: TGTGCCAGCCTTCAGGGACAGGGTGAAAAACTGTTTTTT. Amino acids: CASLQGQGEKLFF.

This clonotype was detected many times. The chain joins TRBV12-3 or TRBV12-4 to TRBJ2-5, with D uncertain. The V end lost 0 bases, the J end lost 4 bases, and 9 bases lay between the germline ends. This CDR3 is built from 14 residues. This chain's CDR3 is CASSLARIRETQYF. In nucleotides, the CDR3 is TGTGCCAGCAGTTTAGCTCGCATACGAGAGACCCAGTACTTC.

Ten or more counts support this clonotype. The gene calls are TRBV2 and TRBJ1-4, with D tentatively TRBD1 (6 bases). This CDR3 comprises 16 residues. Trimming stripped 5 bases from V and 0 bases from J, with 13 bases between. Germline CDR1 reads SNHLY; CDR2 reads FYNNEI. The CDR3 bases are TGTGCCAGCAGTTCGCAGGGGCCTGCAACTAATGAAAAACTGTTTTTT. Encoded protein: CASSSQGPATNEKLFF.

The genes are TRBV20-1 and TRBJ1-2; 7 bases agree with TRBD1. Germline V lookup: CDR1 DFQATT, CDR2 SNEGSKA (reference sequence). The CDR3 contains 13 residues. V was pared by 3 bases and J by 6 bases, with 7 bases of the junction left unmatched. As DNA, the CDR3 is TGCAGTGCTAGCTCCGGGACAGTTGATGGCTACACCTTC. Protein product: CSASSGTVDGYTF.

This clonotype was picked up a small number of times. CDR3 in amino acids: CASSFMGRQGGEQYF. The DNA of the CDR3 is TGTGCCAGCAGCTTCATGGGCAGGCAAGGAGGGGAGCAGTACTTC. This chain joins TRBV7-9 and TRBJ2-7; D possibly corresponds to TRBD2 (6 bases). Trimming took off 3 bases at V and 7 bases at J, with 19 bases between the two ends. CDR3 length: 15 amino acids. Looked up from germline, CDR1 is SEHNR and CDR2 is FQNEAQ (reference sequence).

This clonotype was detected many times. The chain combines TRBV28 with TRBJ2-7; no firm D call. V dropped 3 bases and J dropped 2 bases, with 8 bases sitting between them. Germline-derived CDR1 and CDR2 are MDHEN and SYDVKM. This CDR3 has 13 amino acids. The CDR3 region has the DNA TGTGCCAGCAGTTTGGTTGGCCCCTACGAGCAGTACTTC. It specifies CASSLVGPYEQYF.

The gene calls are TRBV27 and TRBJ2-3; D is uncertain. Germline V gives CDR1 MNHEY, CDR2 SMNVEV (reference sequence). The CDR3 totals 13 residues. V was clipped by 4 bases and J by 8 bases, with 13 bases between them. CDR3 nucleotides: TGTGCCAGCAGTTCCTTAGGGCTTACTACGCAGTATTTT. As protein: CASSSLGLTTQYF.